The 31 T cell receptor beta chains presented below share a single source sample, sequenced in a study of OX40 agonist ivuxolimab in advanced cancers. Some clones are missing from TCRdb's copy, which holds only in-frame ones; the method was immunoSEQ multiplex PCR. The data show about 79,000 clones, less than 95% seen once. The source material was CD4+ or CD8+ T cells sorted from blood, sampled in a trial of the OX40 agonist ivuxolimab. These receptor sequences come from an adult with an advanced solid tumor such as melanoma, head and neck, liver or kidney cancer.

The V gene is TRBV6-5, the J gene TRBJ2-1, with 13 positions matching TRBD2. Germline values: CDR1 MNHEY, CDR2 SVGAGI. The V gene end was trimmed by 7 bases and the J gene end by 7 bases; junction bases not matched to a gene: 7. The CDR3 length is 15 residues. Written as DNA, the CDR3 is TGTGCCAGCACTCTACTAGCGGGGGGGCTAAATGAGCAGTTCTTC. Its translation is CASTLLAGGLNEQFF.

The chain recombines TRBV19 with TRBJ1-2; perhaps TRBD1 as D (6 bases). V dropped 7 bases and J dropped 7 bases, with 13 bases sitting between them. This CDR3 region has 12 residues. The germline V gene encodes CDR1 LNHDA and CDR2 SQIVND (reference sequence). This chain's CDR3 is CASTPDRFGYTF. The CDR3 DNA is TGTGCCAGTACCCCAGACAGGTTTGGCTACACCTTC.

The chain couples TRBV19 to TRBJ1-5; possibly TRBD1 for D (6 bases). The germline V gene encodes CDR1 LNHDA and CDR2 SQIVND (reference sequence). Trimming pared 4 bases from V and 1 base from J, leaving 11 bases between. The CDR3 loop spans 15 amino acids. CDR3 sequence: CASSKAGASNQPQHF. CDR3 sequence (DNA): TGTGCCAGTAGTAAGGCAGGGGCCAGCAATCAGCCCCAGCATTTT. The variable domain in full, completed from reference TRBV19 and TRBJ1-5, reads DGGITQSPKYLFRKEGQNVTLSCEQNLNHDAMYWYRQDPGQGLRLIYYSQIVNDFQKGDIAEGYSVSREKKESFPLTVTSAQKNPTAFYLCASSKAGASNQPQHFGDGTRLSIL.

CDR3 coding DNA: TGTGCCAGCAGTTACTTGGCGGGGGGCTCTTCTTACGAGCAGTACTTC. The encoded protein is CASSYLAGGSSYEQYF. The chain has TRBV6-6 and TRBJ2-7, with 8 bases lining up with TRBD2. The germline gives CDR1 MNHNY, CDR2 SVGAGI (reference sequence). The CDR3 runs to 16 residues. With 1 base clipped from V and 4 bases from J, the junction kept 9 bases outside the gene matches.

The chain is built from TRBV5-5 and TRBJ1-1, with D possibly matching TRBD1 (6 bases). V lost 3 bases to trimming and J lost 6 bases, with 15 bases between them. Germline CDR1 is SGHKS and CDR2 is YYEKEE (reference sequence). The CDR3 has 14 residues. CDR3 sequence (DNA): TGTGCCAGCAGCTCTTTAACAGGGTACCCTGAAGCTTTCTTT. Protein: CASSSLTGYPEAFF.

The chain links TRBV9 to TRBJ1-2; D remains unclear. The V and J ends lost 3 bases and 6 bases respectively, with 18 bases between them. Germline V lookup: CDR1 SGDLS, CDR2 YYNGEE. The CDR3 consists of 15 residues. The DNA of the CDR3 is TGTGCCAGCAGCGATCCAGGTTTACCTAGGAATGGCTACACCTTC. This gives the protein CASSDPGLPRNGYTF.

This clone is a singleton in its sample. This sequence joins TRBV4-1 and TRBJ1-6; 12 bases match TRBD1. The CDR3 is 16 amino acids. CDR1 is MGHRA, CDR2 YSYEKL, per germline. V gave up 4 bases and J gave up 8 bases; unmatched junction bases: 6. The CDR3 bases are TGCGCCAGCAGCCTATTGGGACAGGGGGCTCATTCACCCCTCCACTTT. The encoded protein is CASSLLGQGAHSPLHF.

This chain links TRBV27 with TRBJ2-1; D possibly uses TRBD1 or TRBD2 (5 bases each). The length of the CDR3 is 14 residues. The germline V gene has CDR1 MNHEY and CDR2 SMNVEV (reference sequence). V was cut by 5 bases and J by 7 bases, with 15 bases left in between. CDR3 protein: CASSLGLGVNEQFF. CDR3 DNA sequence: TGTGCCAGCAGTCTAGGACTGGGGGTAAATGAGCAGTTCTTC.

This sequence joins TRBV13 and TRBJ2-7; TRBD1 aligns across 12 bases. Per germline, CDR1 PRHDT and CDR2 FYEKMQ (reference sequence). The CDR3 totals 15 residues. The junction had 3 bases not matched to a gene; V was cut back by 1 base and J by 5 bases. CDR3 nucleotide sequence: TGTGCCAGCAGCTTAGTGGGACAGGGGGCTCACGAGCAGTACTTC. Its protein product is CASSLVGQGAHEQYF.

The J gene is TRBJ1-5, the V gene TRBV7-8, with TRBD1 as a possible D gene (5 bases). Germline V gene sequence: CDR1 SGHVS, CDR2 FQNEAQ. Between the trimmed V and J ends, which lost 5 bases and 11 bases, there was a span of 19 bases. The CDR3 contains 14 residues. CDR3 amino acids: CASSPVATGSTQHF. The CDR3 coding sequence is TGTGCCAGCAGCCCGGTCGCCACAGGATCGACCCAGCATTTT.

J is TRBJ2-3 and V is TRBV11-2, with 10 bases matching TRBD2. The CDR3 loop spans 16 amino acids. The germline V gene has CDR1 SGHAT and CDR2 FQNNGV. The V segment lost 6 bases and the J segment 7 bases; nucleotides outside the gene matches: 13. CDR3 sequence: CASSDNQRGGGYTQYF. The CDR3 coding sequence is TGTGCCAGCAGTGATAACCAGCGGGGGGGCGGATATACGCAGTATTTT.

This chain links TRBV13 with TRBJ2-5; 7 bases are shared with TRBD1. CDR1 and CDR2 (germline): PRHDT, FYEKMQ (reference sequence). The CDR3 length is 15 residues. The junction had 11 bases not matched to a gene; V was cut back by 5 bases and J by 5 bases. The CDR3 sequence is CASSPVGGRGETQYF. In DNA, the CDR3 is TGTGCCAGCAGCCCAGTAGGGGGCAGGGGGGAGACCCAGTACTTC. Supplemented by reference TRBV13 and TRBJ2-5, the full variable domain reads AAGVIQSPRHLIKEKRETATLKCYPIPRHDTVYWYQQGPGQDPQFLISFYEKMQSDKGSIPDRFSAQQFSDYHSELNMSSLELGDSALYFCASSPVGGRGETQYFGPGTRLLVL.

The chain recombines TRBV10-2 with TRBJ1-2, with D tentatively TRBD1 (5 bases). V lost 5 bases and J lost 3, with 10 bases in between. From germline, CDR1 is WSHSY and CDR2 SAAADI. The CDR3 has 13 residues. CDR3 residues: CASSPDNYYGYTF. The DNA for the CDR3 is TGCGCCAGCAGTCCGGACAACTACTATGGCTACACCTTC.

This rearrangement joins TRBV6-5 to TRBJ1-5; D uncertain. Trimming shortened V by 6 bases and J by 3 bases, and 15 bases separated the two germline ends. The CDR3 is 15 residues long. Germline CDR1 reads MNHEY; CDR2 reads SVGAGI. For the CDR3, the DNA is TGTGCCAGCAGCCCTACCGGGAGGGCCAATCAGCCCCAGCATTTT. As protein: CASSPTGRANQPQHF.

The sample holds one count of this clone. This chain joins TRBV6-1 and TRBJ1-1; no reliable D call. CDR3 length: 13 residues. V was cut by 9 bases and J by 6 bases, with 17 bases left in between. Germline CDR1 is MNHNS and CDR2 is SASEGT. CDR3 residues: CASRESASPEAFF. CDR3 nucleotides: TGTGCCAGTCGTGAGTCGGCAAGCCCTGAAGCTTTCTTT.

The rearrangement joins TRBV7-3 to TRBJ2-3; D perhaps matches TRBD1 (6 bases). There are 13 residues in the CDR3. V lost 5 bases and J 9 bases, leaving 15 bases between the germline ends. Germline V gives CDR1 SGHTA, CDR2 FQGTGA. The CDR3 spells CASSPGLTGTQYF. CDR3 sequence (DNA): TGTGCCAGCAGCCCCGGCCTTACAGGGACGCAGTATTTT.

V usage is TRBV2 and J usage is TRBJ2-3; 10 bases are a match to TRBD1. V gave up 0 bases and J gave up 7 bases; unmatched junction bases: 4. The length of the CDR3 is 15 residues. CDR1 is SNHLY, CDR2 FYNNEI, per germline. CDR3 DNA: TGTGCCAGCAGTGAAGCGACAGGGGGCGCACATACGCAGTATTTT. Its translation is CASSEATGGAHTQYF.

The rearrangement joins TRBV4-3 to TRBJ2-6; TRBD1 agrees at 8 bases. Per germline, CDR1 LGHNA and CDR2 YSLEER. Trimming cost V 0 bases and J 2 bases; bases outside gene matches: 6. This CDR3 contains 18 residues. The CDR3 nucleotides are TGCGCCAGCAGCCAAGAAACAGGGGGTTTAGCTGGGGCCAACGTCCTGACTTTC. Residues: CASSQETGGLAGANVLTF.

This rearrangement joins TRBV5-5 to TRBJ2-7; D is perhaps TRBD2 (6 bases). Germline loops: CDR1 SGHKS, CDR2 YYEKEE (reference sequence). The CDR3 runs 14 residues. Trimming shortened V by 2 bases and J by 6 bases, and 15 bases separated the two germline ends. CDR3 sequence reads: CASSFDGGASEQYF. CDR3 nucleotide sequence: TGTGCCAGCAGCTTCGATGGAGGGGCCAGCGAGCAGTACTTC.

The J gene is TRBJ1-5, the V gene TRBV19; D gene ambiguous. Germline V gene data show CDR1 as LNHDA and CDR2 as SQIVND (reference sequence). The V gene lost 2 bases and the J gene lost 0 bases, with 8 bases spanning the gap. There are 15 residues in the CDR3. CDR3 amino acids: CASSIRDYSNQPQHF. Written as DNA, the CDR3 is TGTGCCAGTAGTATAAGAGATTATAGCAATCAGCCCCAGCATTTT.

The chain carries TRBV5-6 and TRBJ2-2, with D maybe TRBD2 (5 bases). Trimming left V 2 bases short and J 6 bases short, with 8 bases between. This CDR3 has 13 amino acids. The germline V gene has CDR1 SGHDT and CDR2 YYEEEE. DNA of the CDR3: TGTGCCAGCAGCTTACTAGACCCCGGGGAGCTGTTTTTT. It translates to CASSLLDPGELFF.

The V and J genes are TRBV27 and TRBJ2-7; D is possibly TRBD2 (6 bases). CDR3 length: 14 residues. Germline V gene lookup returns CDR1 MNHEY and CDR2 SMNVEV (reference sequence). Trimming took 5 bases from V and 1 from J, leaving 12 bases between them. CDR3 DNA: TGTGCCAGCAGTACGGGACTGCAATCCTACGAGCAGTACTTC. Its protein is CASSTGLQSYEQYF.

J is TRBJ2-6 and V is TRBV27, with D tentatively TRBD2 (5 bases). Trimming shortened V by 3 bases and J by 3 bases, and 18 bases separated the two germline ends. The CDR3 is 18 residues long. Germline V gene lookup returns CDR1 MNHEY and CDR2 SMNVEV (reference sequence). CDR3 amino acids: CASSLEASLSLGANVLTF. DNA of the CDR3: TGTGCCAGCAGTTTGGAGGCCTCTCTCTCTCTTGGGGCCAACGTCCTGACTTTC.

V gene TRBV5-6 combines with J gene TRBJ2-3, with D possibly called TRBD1 or TRBD2 (6 bases each). The CDR3 spans 14 residues. Germline CDR1 SGHDT, CDR2 YYEEEE. Trimming stripped 4 bases from V and 4 bases from J, with 13 bases between. CDR3 sequence: CASSLEGGADTQYF. The CDR3 bases are TGTGCCAGCAGCCTCGAGGGGGGCGCAGATACGCAGTATTTT.

This clone was seen just once. V usage is TRBV11-2 and J usage is TRBJ1-2; possibly TRBD1 for D (5 bases). Looked up from germline, CDR1 is SGHAT and CDR2 is FQNNGV. CDR3 size: 11 residues. Trimming left V 4 bases short and J 7 bases short, with 7 bases between. The CDR3 nucleotides read TGTGCCAGCAGCTGGGGGTTTGGCTACACCTTC. It translates to CASSWGFGYTF.

This chain connects TRBV6-5 to TRBJ2-5; D is perhaps TRBD1 or TRBD2 (5 bases each). The CDR3 covers 14 residues. The germline V and J ends were trimmed by 5 bases and 2 bases, with 12 bases remaining between them. The V gene's germline CDR1 is MNHEY and CDR2 SVGAGI. CDR3 residues: CASSPGTEQETQYF. The CDR3 coding sequence is TGTGCCAGCAGTCCAGGGACGGAGCAAGAGACCCAGTACTTC.

The rearrangement joins TRBV7-9 to TRBJ2-7; TRBD1 aligns across 8 bases. Germline CDR1 is SEHNR and CDR2 is FQNEAQ (reference sequence). This CDR3 has 14 residues. The trim removed 4 bases at V and 2 bases at J, leaving 4 bases unmatched. CDR3 region: CASSSRDRTYEQYF. The CDR3 DNA reads TGTGCCAGCAGCTCCCGGGACAGGACCTACGAGCAGTACTTC.

The rearrangement uses TRBV9 and TRBJ2-1; perhaps TRBD1 as D (5 bases). The V end was cut by 2 bases, the J end by 8 bases, with 11 bases between. Per the germline V gene, CDR1 is SGDLS and CDR2 is YYNGEE. This CDR3 comprises 13 residues. DNA for the CDR3: TGTGCCAGCAGCGTCGCGTCAGGGTATGAGCAGTTCTTC. This codes for CASSVASGYEQFF.

J is TRBJ1-2 and V is TRBV27; 7 nucleotides agree with TRBD1. CDR1 is MNHEY and CDR2 is SMNVEV in the germline V gene (reference sequence). The CDR3 totals 14 residues. J was trimmed by 6 bases and V by 4 bases; bases with no gene match: 8. The CDR3 region has the DNA TGTGCCAGCAGTTATTCGAGACAGGGCCATGGCTACACCTTC. It specifies CASSYSRQGHGYTF.

The table lists this clone with a count of one. The rearrangement links TRBV5-6 to TRBJ2-7; D might be TRBD1 or TRBD2, each matching 6 bases. CDR3 size: 12 residues. Looked up from germline, CDR1 is SGHDT and CDR2 is YYEEEE. Between the trimmed V and J ends, which lost 6 bases and 5 bases, there was a span of 12 bases. The CDR3 coding sequence is TGTGCCAGCACCGGGGGCGGGGACGAGCAGTACTTC. It encodes CASTGGGDEQYF.

The CDR3, as DNA: TGCGCCAGCAGCTTGGGGGACAGGGGCGTTATGAACACTGAAGCTTTCTTT. This sequence encodes CASSLGDRGVMNTEAFF. The gene calls are TRBV5-1 and TRBJ1-1; 10 bases are shared with TRBD1. Germline trimming cut 0 bases from V and 0 bases from J; bases unmatched to any gene: 5. Germline CDR1 SGHRS, CDR2 YFSETQ. The CDR3 has 17 residues.